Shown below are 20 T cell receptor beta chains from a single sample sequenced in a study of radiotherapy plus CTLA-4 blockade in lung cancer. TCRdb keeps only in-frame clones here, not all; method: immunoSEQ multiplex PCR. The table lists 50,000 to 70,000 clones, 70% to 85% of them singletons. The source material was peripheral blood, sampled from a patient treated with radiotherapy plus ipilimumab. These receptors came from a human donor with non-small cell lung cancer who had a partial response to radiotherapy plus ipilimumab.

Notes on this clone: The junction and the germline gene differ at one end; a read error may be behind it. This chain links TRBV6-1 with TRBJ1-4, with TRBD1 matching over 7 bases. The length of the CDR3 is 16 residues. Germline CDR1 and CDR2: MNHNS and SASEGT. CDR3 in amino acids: CASREGTALINEKLFF. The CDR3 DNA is TGTGCCAGCAGGGAAGGGACAGCGCTTATTAATGAAAAACTGTTTTTT.

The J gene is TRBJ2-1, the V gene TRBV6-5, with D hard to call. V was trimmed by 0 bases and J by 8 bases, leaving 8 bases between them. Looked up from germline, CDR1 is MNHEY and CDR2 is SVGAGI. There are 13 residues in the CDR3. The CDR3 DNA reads TGTGCCAGCAGTTACTCCAGTAGCTATGAGCAGTTCTTC. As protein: CASSYSSSYEQFF.

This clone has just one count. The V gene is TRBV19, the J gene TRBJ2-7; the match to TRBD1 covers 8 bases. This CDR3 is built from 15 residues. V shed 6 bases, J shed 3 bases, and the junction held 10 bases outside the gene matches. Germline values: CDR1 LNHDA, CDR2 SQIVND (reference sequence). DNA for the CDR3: TGTGCCAGTAGCGAGACAGGGGTCGATGACTACGAGCAGTACTTC. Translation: CASSETGVDDYEQYF. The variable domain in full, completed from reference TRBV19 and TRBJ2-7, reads DGGITQSPKYLFRKEGQNVTLSCEQNLNHDAMYWYRQDPGQGLRLIYYSQIVNDFQKGDIAEGYSVSREKKESFPLTVTSAQKNPTAFYLCASSETGVDDYEQYFGPGTRLTVT.

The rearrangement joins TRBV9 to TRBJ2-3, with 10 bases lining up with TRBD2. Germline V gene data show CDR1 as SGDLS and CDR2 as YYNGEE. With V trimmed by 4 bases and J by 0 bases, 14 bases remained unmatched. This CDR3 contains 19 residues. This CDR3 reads CASSSPLAGVQTSTDTQYF. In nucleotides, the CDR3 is TGTGCCAGCAGCTCCCCCCTAGCGGGGGTCCAGACTAGCACAGATACGCAGTATTTT.

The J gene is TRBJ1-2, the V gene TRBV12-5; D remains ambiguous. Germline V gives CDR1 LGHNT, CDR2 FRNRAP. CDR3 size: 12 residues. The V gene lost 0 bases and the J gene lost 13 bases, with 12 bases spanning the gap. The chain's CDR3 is CASGLVPGIVTF. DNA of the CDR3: TGTGCTAGTGGTTTGGTCCCAGGAATTGTCACCTTC.

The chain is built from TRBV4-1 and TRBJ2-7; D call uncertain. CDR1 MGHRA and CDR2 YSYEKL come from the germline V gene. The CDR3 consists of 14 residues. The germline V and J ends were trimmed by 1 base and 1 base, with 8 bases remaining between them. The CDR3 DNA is TGCGCCAGCAGCCAAGTGACCAGGTCCTACGAGCAGTACTTC. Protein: CASSQVTRSYEQYF.

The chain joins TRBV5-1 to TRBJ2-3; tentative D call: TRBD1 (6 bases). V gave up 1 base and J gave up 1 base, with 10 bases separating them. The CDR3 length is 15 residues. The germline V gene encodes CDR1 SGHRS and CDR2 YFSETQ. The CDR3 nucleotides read TGCGCCAGCAGCTTGTTAGGGGGTGGCACAGATACGCAGTATTTT. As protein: CASSLLGGGTDTQYF.

Written as DNA, the CDR3 is TGTGCCAGCAGCTTGGCGGTAGTCGGTTACACCGGGGAGCTGTTTTTT. This gives the protein CASSLAVVGYTGELFF. J is TRBJ2-2 and V is TRBV11-3; D gene unclear. CDR1 is SGHNT and CDR2 is YENEEA in the germline V gene. Trimming removed 3 bases from V and 3 bases from J, with 14 bases in between. This CDR3 has 16 residues.

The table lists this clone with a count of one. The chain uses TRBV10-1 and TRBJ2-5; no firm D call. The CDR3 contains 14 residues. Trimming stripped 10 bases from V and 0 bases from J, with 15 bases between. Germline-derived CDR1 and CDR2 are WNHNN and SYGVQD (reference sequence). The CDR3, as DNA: TGCGCCACCACTCTTCCCTCATACCAAGAGACCCAGTACTTC. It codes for CATTLPSYQETQYF.

The DNA for the CDR3 is TGTGCCAGCAGCTTATCCTTTTACTACAATGAGCAGTTCTTC. Protein: CASSLSFYYNEQFF. This rearrangement joins TRBV7-2 to TRBJ2-1; D not resolved. The length of the CDR3 is 14 residues. The germline V and J ends were trimmed by 2 bases and 3 bases, with 8 bases remaining between them. The germline V gene has CDR1 SGHTA and CDR2 FQGNSA.

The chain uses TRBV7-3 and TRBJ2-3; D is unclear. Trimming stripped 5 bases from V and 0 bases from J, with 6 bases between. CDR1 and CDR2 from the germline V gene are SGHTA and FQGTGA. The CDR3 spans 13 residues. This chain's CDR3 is CASSTQSTDTQYF. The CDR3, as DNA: TGTGCCAGCAGCACACAGAGCACAGATACGCAGTATTTT.

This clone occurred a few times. The CDR3 loop is CASSDAGGETQYF. CDR3 nucleotide sequence: TGTGCCAGCAGTGACGCGGGGGGAGAGACCCAGTACTTC. The V and J genes are TRBV2 and TRBJ2-5; 8 bases fit TRBD2. Germline CDR1 and CDR2: SNHLY and FYNNEI. The CDR3 has 13 amino acids. V dropped 3 bases and J dropped 4; count of bases not matched to a gene: 1. Supplemented by reference TRBV2 and TRBJ2-5, the full variable domain reads EPEVTQTPSHQVTQMGQEVILRCVPISNHLYFYWYRQILGQKVEFLVSFYNNEISEKSEIFDDQFSVERPDGSNFTLKIRSTKLEDSAMYFCASSDAGGETQYFGPGTRLLVL.

DNA of the CDR3: TGCGCCAGCACTCGCGGTGGCTTCTACAATGAGCAGTTCTTC. Its translation is CASTRGGFYNEQFF. The rearrangement joins TRBV10-2 to TRBJ2-1; no definite D call. Germline CDR1 and CDR2: WSHSY and SAAADI. The CDR3 runs 14 residues. Trimming cost V 7 bases and J 3 bases, with 13 bases left between them.

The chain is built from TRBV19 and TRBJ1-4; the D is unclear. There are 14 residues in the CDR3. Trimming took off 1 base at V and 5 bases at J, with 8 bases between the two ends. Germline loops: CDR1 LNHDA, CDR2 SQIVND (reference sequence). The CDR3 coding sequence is TGTGCCAGTAGTATAGGAGGGAGGAATGAAAAACTGTTTTTT. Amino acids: CASSIGGRNEKLFF.

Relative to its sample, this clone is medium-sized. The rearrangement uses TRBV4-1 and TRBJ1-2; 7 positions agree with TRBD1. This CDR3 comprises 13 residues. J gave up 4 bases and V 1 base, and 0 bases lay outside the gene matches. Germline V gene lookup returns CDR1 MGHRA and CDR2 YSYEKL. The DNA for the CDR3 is TGCGCCAGCAGCCAAGCAGGGGGCTATGGCTACACCTTC. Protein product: CASSQAGGYGYTF.

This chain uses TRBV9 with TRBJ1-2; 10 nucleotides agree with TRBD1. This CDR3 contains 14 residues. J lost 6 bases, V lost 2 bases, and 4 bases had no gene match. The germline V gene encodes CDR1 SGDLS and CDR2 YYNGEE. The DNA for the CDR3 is TGTGCCAGCAGCGTTCGGACAGGGGGGGATGGCTACACCTTC. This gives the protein CASSVRTGGDGYTF. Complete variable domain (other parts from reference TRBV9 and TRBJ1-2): DSGVTQTPKHLITATGQRVTLRCSPRSGDLSVYWYQQSLDQGLQFLIQYYNGEERAKGNILERFSAQQFPDLHSELNLSSLELGDSALYFCASSVRTGGDGYTFGSGTRLTVV.

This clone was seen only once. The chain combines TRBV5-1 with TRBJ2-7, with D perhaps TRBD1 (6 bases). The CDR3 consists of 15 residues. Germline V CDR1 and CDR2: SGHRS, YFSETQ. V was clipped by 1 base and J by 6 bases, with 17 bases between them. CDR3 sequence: CASSLNGQTSSEQYF. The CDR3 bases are TGCGCCAGCAGCTTGAACGGACAGACCTCGAGCGAGCAGTACTTC.

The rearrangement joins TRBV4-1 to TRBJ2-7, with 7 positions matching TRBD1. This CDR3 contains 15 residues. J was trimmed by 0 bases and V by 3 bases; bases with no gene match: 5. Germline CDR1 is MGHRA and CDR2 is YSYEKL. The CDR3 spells CASSHSQGSSYEQYF. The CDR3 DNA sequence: TGCGCCAGCAGCCATTCACAGGGGAGCTCCTACGAGCAGTACTTC.

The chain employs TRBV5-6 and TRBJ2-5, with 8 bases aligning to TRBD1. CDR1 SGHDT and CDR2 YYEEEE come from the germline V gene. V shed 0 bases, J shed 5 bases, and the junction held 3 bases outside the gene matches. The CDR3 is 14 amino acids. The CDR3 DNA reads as TGTGCCAGCAGCTTGGCAACAGGGGGGGAGACCCAGTACTTC. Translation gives CASSLATGGETQYF.

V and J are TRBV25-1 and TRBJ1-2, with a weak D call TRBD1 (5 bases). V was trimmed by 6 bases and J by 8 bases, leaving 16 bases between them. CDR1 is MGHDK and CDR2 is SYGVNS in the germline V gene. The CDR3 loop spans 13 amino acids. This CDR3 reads CASSPGTSGGYTF. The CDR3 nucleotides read TGTGCCAGCAGCCCCGGGACTAGTGGGGGCTACACCTTC.